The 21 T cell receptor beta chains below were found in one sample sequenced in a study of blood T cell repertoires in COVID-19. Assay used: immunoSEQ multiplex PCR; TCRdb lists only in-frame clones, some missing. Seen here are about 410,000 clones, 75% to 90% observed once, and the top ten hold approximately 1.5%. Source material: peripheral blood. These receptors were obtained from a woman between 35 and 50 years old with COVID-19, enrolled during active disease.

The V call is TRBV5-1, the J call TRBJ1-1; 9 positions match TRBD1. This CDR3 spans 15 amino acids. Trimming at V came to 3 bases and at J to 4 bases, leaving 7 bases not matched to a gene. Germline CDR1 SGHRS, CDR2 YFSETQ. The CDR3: CASSWRTGEGTEAFF. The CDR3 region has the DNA TGCGCCAGCAGCTGGAGGACAGGGGAGGGCACTGAAGCTTTCTTT.

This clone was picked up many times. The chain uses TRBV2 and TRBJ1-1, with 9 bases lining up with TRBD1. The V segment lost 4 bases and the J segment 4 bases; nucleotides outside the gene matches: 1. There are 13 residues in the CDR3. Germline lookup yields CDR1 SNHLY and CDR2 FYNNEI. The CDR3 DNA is TGTGCCAGCAGTGCGGGACAGGGCACTGAAGCTTTCTTT. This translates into CASSAGQGTEAFF.

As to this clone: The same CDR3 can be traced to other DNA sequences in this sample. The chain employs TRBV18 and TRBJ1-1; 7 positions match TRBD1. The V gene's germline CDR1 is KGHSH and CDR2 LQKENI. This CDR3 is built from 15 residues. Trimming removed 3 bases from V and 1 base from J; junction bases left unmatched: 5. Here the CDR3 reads CASSPRTGENTEAFF. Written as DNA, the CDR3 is TGTGCCAGCTCACCTAGGACAGGCGAGAACACTGAAGCTTTCTTT.

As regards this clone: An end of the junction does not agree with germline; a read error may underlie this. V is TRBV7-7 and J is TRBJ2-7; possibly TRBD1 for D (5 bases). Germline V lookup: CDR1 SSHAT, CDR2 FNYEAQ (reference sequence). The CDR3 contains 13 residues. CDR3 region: CASSLSQGYEQYF. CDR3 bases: TGTGCTAGCAGCCTTAGCCAGGGCTACGAGCAGTACTTC.

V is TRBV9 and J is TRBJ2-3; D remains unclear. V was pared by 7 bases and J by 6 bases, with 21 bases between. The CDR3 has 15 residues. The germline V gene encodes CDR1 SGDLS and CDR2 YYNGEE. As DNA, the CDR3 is TGTGCCAGCGCCTTTTCAGGATTCGAAAGTGATACGCAGTATTTT. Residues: CASAFSGFESDTQYF.

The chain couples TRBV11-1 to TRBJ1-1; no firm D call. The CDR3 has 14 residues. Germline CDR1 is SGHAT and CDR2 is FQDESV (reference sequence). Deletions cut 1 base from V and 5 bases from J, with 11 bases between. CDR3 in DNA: TGTGCCAGCAGCTTAGATAACGGGAGGACTGAAGCTTTCTTT. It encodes CASSLDNGRTEAFF.

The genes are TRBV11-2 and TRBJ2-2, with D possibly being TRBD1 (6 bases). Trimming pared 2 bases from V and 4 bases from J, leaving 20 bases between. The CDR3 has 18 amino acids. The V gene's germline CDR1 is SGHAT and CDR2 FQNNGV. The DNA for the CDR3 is TGTGCCAGCAGCTTAATTGTGGCGGTCGGACAGTTCACCGGGGAGCTGTTTTTT. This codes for CASSLIVAVGQFTGELFF. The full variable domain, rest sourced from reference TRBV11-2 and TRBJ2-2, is EAGVAQSPRYKIIEKRQSVAFWCNPISGHATLYWYQQILGQGPKLLIQFQNNGVVDDSQLPKDRFSAERLKGVDSTLKIQPAKLEDSAVYLCASSLIVAVGQFTGELFFGEGSRLTVL.

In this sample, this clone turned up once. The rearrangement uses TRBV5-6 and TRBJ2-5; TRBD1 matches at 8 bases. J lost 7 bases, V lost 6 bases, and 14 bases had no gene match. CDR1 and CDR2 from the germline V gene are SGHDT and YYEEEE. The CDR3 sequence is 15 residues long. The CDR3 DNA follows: TGTGCCAGCACCCGTCGCAGGGGGCTCGAGGGGACCCAGTACTTC. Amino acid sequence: CASTRRRGLEGTQYF.

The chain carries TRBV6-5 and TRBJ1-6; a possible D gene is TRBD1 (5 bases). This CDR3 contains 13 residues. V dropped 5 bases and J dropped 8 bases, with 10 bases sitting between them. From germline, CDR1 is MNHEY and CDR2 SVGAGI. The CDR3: CASSTKGDSPLHF. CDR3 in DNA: TGTGCCAGCAGTACAAAAGGGGATTCACCCCTCCACTTT.

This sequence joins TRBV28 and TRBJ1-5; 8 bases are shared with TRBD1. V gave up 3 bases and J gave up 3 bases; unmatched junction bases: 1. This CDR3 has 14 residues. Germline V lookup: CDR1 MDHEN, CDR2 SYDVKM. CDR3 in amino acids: CASSLGQVNQPQHF. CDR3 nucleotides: TGTGCCAGCAGTTTGGGACAGGTCAATCAGCCCCAGCATTTT.

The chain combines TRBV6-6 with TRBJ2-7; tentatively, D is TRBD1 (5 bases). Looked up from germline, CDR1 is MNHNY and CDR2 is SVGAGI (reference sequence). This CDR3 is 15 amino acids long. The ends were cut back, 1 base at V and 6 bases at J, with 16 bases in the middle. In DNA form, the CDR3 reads TGTGCCAGCAGTTACTTGTTCCAGGGTAACAGCGAGCAGTACTTC. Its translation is CASSYLFQGNSEQYF.

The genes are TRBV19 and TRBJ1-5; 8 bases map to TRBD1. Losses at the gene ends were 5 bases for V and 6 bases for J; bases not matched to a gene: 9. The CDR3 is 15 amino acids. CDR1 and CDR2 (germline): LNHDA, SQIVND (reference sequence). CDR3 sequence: CASSFGDRLGQPQHF. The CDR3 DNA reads TGTGCCAGTAGTTTCGGGGACAGGCTGGGTCAGCCCCAGCATTTT.

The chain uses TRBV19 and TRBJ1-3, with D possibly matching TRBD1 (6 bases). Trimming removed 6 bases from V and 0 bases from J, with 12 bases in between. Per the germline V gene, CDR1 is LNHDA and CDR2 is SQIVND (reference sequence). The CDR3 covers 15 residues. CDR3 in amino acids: CASSQGFSSGNTIYF. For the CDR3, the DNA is TGTGCCAGTAGCCAGGGGTTCTCCTCTGGAAACACCATATATTTT.

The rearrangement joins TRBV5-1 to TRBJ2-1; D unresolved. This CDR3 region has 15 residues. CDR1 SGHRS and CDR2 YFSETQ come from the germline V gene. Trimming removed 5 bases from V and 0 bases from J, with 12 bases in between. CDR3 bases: TGCGCCAGCAGGCCAGAGGTTCCCTCCTACAATGAGCAGTTCTTC. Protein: CASRPEVPSYNEQFF. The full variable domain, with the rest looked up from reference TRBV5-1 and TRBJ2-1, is KAGVTQTPRYLIKTRGQQVTLSCSPISGHRSVSWYQQTPGQGLQFLFEYFSETQRNKGNFPGRFSGRQFSNSRSEMNVSTLELGDSALYLCASRPEVPSYNEQFFGPGTRLTVL.

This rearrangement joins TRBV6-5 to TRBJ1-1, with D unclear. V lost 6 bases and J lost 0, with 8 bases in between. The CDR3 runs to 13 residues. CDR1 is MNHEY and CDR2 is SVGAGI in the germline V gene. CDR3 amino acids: CASRLDLNTEAFF. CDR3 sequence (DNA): TGTGCCAGCAGGCTAGACTTGAACACTGAAGCTTTCTTT.

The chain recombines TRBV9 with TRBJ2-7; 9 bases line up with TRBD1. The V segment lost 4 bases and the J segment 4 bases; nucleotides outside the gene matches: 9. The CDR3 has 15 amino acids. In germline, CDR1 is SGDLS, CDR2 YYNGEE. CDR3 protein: CASSQTGTGIYEQYF. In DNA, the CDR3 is TGTGCCAGCAGCCAAACCGGGACAGGGATTTACGAGCAGTACTTC.

The CDR3 DNA reads TGTGCCAGCAGCCAAGATGAGGACACTGAAGCTTTCTTT. Its protein is CASSQDEDTEAFF. The chain uses TRBV3-1 (or the pseudogene TRBV3-2) and TRBJ1-1; D gene ambiguous. Germline values: CDR1 LGHDT, CDR2 YNNKEL (reference sequence). The CDR3 length is 13 residues. V was pared by 0 bases and J by 3 bases, with 5 bases between.

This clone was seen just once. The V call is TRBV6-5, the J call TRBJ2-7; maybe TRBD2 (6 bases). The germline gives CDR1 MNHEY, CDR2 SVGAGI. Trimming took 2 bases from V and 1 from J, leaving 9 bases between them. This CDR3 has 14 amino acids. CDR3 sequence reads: CASSYTRESYEQYF. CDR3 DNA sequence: TGTGCCAGCAGTTACACCCGGGAGTCCTACGAGCAGTACTTC.

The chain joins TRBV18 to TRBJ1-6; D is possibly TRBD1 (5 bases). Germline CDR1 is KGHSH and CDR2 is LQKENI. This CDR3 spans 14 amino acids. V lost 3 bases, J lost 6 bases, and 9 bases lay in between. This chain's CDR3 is CASSPLDSNSPLHF. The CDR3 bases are TGTGCCAGCTCACCCCTAGACAGTAATTCACCCCTCCACTTT.

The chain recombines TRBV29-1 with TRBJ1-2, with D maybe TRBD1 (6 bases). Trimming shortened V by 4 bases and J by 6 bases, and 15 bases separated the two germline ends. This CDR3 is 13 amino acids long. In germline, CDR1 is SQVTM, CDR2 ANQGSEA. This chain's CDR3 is CSVGLTGYDGYTF. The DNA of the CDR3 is TGCAGCGTTGGGCTTACAGGGTATGATGGCTACACCTTC. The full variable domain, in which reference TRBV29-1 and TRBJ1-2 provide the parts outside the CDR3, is SAVISQKPSRDICQRGTSLTIQCQVDSQVTMMFWYRQQPGQSLTLIATANQGSEATYESGFVIDKFPISRPNLTFSTLTVSNMSPEDSSIYLCSVGLTGYDGYTFGSGTRLTVV.

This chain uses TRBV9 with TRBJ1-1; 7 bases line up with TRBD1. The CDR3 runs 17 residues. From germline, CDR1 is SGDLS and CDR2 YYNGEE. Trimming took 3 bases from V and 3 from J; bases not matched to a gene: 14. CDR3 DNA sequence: TGTGCCAGCAGCGGAGGGTTGGGGTCAGGGGGTGACACTGAAGCTTTCTTT. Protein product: CASSGGLGSGGDTEAFF.